These 7 T cell receptor beta chains were all obtained from the same sample, sequenced in a study of blood T cell repertoires in COVID-19. The repertoire was sequenced with immunoSEQ multiplex PCR; TCRdb's copy has only in-frame clones and lacks some. The data contain approximately 190,000 clones, about 83% of them singletons. The sequencing input was peripheral blood. These receptors all come from a woman in her sixties or seventies with active or convalescent COVID-19.

Turning to this clone: Germline and junction disagree at one end, which may indicate a read error. This rearrangement joins TRBV7-7 to TRBJ1-6; the match to TRBD1 covers 10 bases. This CDR3 is 16 amino acids long. The germline V gene has CDR1 SSHAT and CDR2 FNYEAQ (reference sequence). CDR3 in amino acids: CASSRRQGADDSPLHF. The CDR3 DNA reads TGTGCTAGCAGTCGACGACAGGGGGCAGATGATTCACCCCTCCACTTT.

The CDR3 spells CAWSFLAGANVLTF. In DNA form, the CDR3 reads TGTGCCTGGAGTTTTTTGGCCGGGGCCAACGTCCTGACTTTC. V usage is TRBV30 and J usage is TRBJ2-6; unclear D gene. V was pared by 2 bases and J by 4 bases, with 9 bases between. CDR1 and CDR2 (germline): GTSNPN, SVGIG (reference sequence). The CDR3 runs 14 residues.

The rearrangement joins TRBV7-4 to TRBJ2-7; tentative D call: TRBD2 (5 bases). CDR1 is SGHVT and CDR2 is SQSDAQ in the germline V gene. CDR3 size: 13 residues. V was shortened by 5 bases and J by 0 bases, with 8 bases between the two germline ends. DNA of the CDR3: TGTGCCAGCAGCCTCCGGGACTCCTACGAGCAGTACTTC. Its protein product is CASSLRDSYEQYF.

The chain recombines TRBV9 with TRBJ2-3; 12 bases align to TRBD1. Per the germline V gene, CDR1 is SGDLS and CDR2 is YYNGEE. J gave up 6 bases and V 5 bases, and 13 bases lay outside the gene matches. The CDR3 runs to 17 residues. The DNA of the CDR3 is TGTGCCAGCAGTCCGATTGCCGGGACAGGGGGCCTCGATACGCAGTATTTT. This translates into CASSPIAGTGGLDTQYF.

The chain couples TRBV3-1 (or the pseudogene TRBV3-2) to TRBJ2-7, with 7 bases aligning to TRBD2. The CDR3 is 15 residues long. Losses at the gene ends were 2 bases for V and 6 bases for J; bases not matched to a gene: 10. CDR1 is LGHDT and CDR2 is YNNKEL in the germline V gene (reference sequence). CDR3 residues: CASSQLWAGVSEQYF. In DNA, the CDR3 is TGTGCCAGCAGCCAACTCTGGGCGGGAGTCTCCGAGCAGTACTTC.

About this clone: The sample carries other DNA sequences with the same CDR3. The V and J genes are TRBV5-1 and TRBJ2-5, with D unresolved. Germline V gene data show CDR1 as SGHRS and CDR2 as YFSETQ. The CDR3 is 13 amino acids. V gave up 0 bases and J gave up 5 bases, with 8 bases separating them. The CDR3 region is CASSLAPRETQYF. CDR3 nucleotides: TGCGCCAGCAGCTTGGCCCCGAGGGAGACCCAGTACTTC. Variable domain in full (rest from reference TRBV5-1 and TRBJ2-5): KAGVTQTPRYLIKTRGQQVTLSCSPISGHRSVSWYQQTPGQGLQFLFEYFSETQRNKGNFPGRFSGRQFSNSRSEMNVSTLELGDSALYLCASSLAPRETQYFGPGTRLLVL.

V and J are TRBV11-2 and TRBJ1-1; tentatively, D is TRBD1 (5 bases). V dropped 10 bases and J dropped 1 base, with 16 bases sitting between them. This CDR3 contains 14 residues. In germline, CDR1 is SGHAT, CDR2 FQNNGV. The DNA for the CDR3 is TGTGCCATCCACCGGGGGTTGGGGAACACTGAAGCTTTCTTT. Protein product: CAIHRGLGNTEAFF.